This T cell receptor (beta chain) was obtained from a study of T cells in Graves' hyperthyroidism and ophthalmopathy. In this sample, this clonotype turned up many times. TCR beta CDR3 regions were amplified from RNA transcripts. With the HTBI primer set, the TCR CDR3 went through a first round of RT-PCR. From the multiplex PCR reads, TCRdb called clonotypes with MiXCR, one entry per CDR3 protein. The table has about 350,000 distinct CDR3 sequences, approximately 15% seen once. Germline V gene data show CDR1 as DFQATT and CDR2 as SNEGSKA (reference sequence). CDR3 size: 13 residues. Trimming cost V 3 bases and J 0 bases, with 9 bases left between them.

This TCR derives from a woman younger than 45 with Graves' hyperthyroidism. The chain combines TRBV20-1 with TRBJ2-7; D perhaps matches TRBD2 (6 bases). Material for sequencing was blood. The CDR3 reads CSASSGISYEQYF. The CDR3 DNA follows: TGCAGTGCTAGTAGCGGTATCTCCTACGAGCAGTACTTC.